This TCR beta chain was sequenced for a study of naive and memory T cell subsets. Overall study findings and caveats: No ground truth validated the naive and memory repertoire findings. Gini index rose across naive, CM, EM and EMRA in CD4 and CD8. The power law exponent of TCR abundance differed between naive and memory cells.

Worth noting for this clonotype: Its antigen is still unknown.

This CDR3 spans 14 amino acids. With V trimmed by 7 bases and J by 7 bases, 6 bases remained unmatched. Both TRBC1 and TRBC2 were covered by a beta constant-region primer of two equimolar oligonucleotides. Nested alpha and beta constant-region primers with the SP2 primer drove four PCR rounds on ligated cDNA. MiXCR, applied by TCRdb to the UMI-ligation and nested PCR reads, yields one record per CDR3 protein. The data contain some 110,000 distinct CDR3 sequences, roughly 36% of them singletons. The source of this sequence is a human donor in good health. Sequenced material: central memory CD4+ T cells from blood. The chain uses TRBV12-3 or TRBV12-4 and TRBJ2-1; TRBD2 aligns across 11 bases. Here the CDR3 DNA reads TGTGCCAGCACTCTAGCGGGAGGAGGTAATGAGCAGTTCTTC. It specifies CASTLAGGGNEQFF.